This T cell receptor beta chain was identified during a study of OX40 agonist ivuxolimab in advanced cancers. Whole-study findings and limits: On average, a greater number of expanded clones characterised CD8+ T cells relative to CD4+.

TCRdb keeps only in-frame clones here, not all; method: immunoSEQ multiplex PCR. The table includes around 15,000 clones, roughly three quarters detected once. Concerning this clone: The target antigen is unknown.

Sequenced here: CD4+ or CD8+ T cells sorted from blood, sampled in a trial of the OX40 agonist ivuxolimab. The clonotype comes from an adult with an advanced solid tumor such as melanoma, head and neck, liver or kidney cancer.

CDR3 loop: CASIRDPGRVVTYGYTF. CDR3 bases: TGTGCCAGCATCCGGGACCCGGGGAGAGTCGTTACGTATGGCTACACCTTC. This rearrangement joins TRBV5-4 to TRBJ1-2; D is perhaps TRBD1 (5 bases). CDR3 size: 17 residues. V was cut by 6 bases and J by 5 bases, with 26 bases left in between. Germline CDR1 SGHNT, CDR2 YYREEE (reference sequence).